These T cell receptor beta chains were read from a single sample in a study of blood T cell repertoires in COVID-19. Clones were read by immunoSEQ multiplex PCR, and TCRdb kept only the in-frame ones, dropping some. This sample has around 450,000 clones, with approximately 86% found just once. The source material was PBMCs or T cells enriched from blood (not recorded which). The receptors derive from a woman under 30 who had recovered from COVID-19. CDR3s include the opening cysteine and the closing phenylalanine or tryptophan. A D gene is named only where the DNA matches it firmly. For some rows the clone size is stated as once, few or many, or as a class when expanded; others skip it.

j_call d_call clone_size v_call cdr3_aa cdr3_nt
TRBJ1-6 . . TRBV20-1 CSASLQGEIHF TGCAGTGCTAGCTTACAGGGAGAAATCCACTTT
TRBJ1-5 . once TRBV2 CASSEGPRGNQPQHF TGTGCCAGCAGTGAAGGACCGAGGGGCAATCAGCCCCAGCATTTT
TRBJ2-1 TRBD2 . TRBV28 CASSLGGGVYNEQFF TGTGCCAGCAGTTTAGGCGGGGGGGTATACAATGAGCAGTTCTTC
TRBJ2-3 TRBD2 . TRBV9 CASSPGTSGDTQYF TGTGCCAGCAGCCCTGGGACTAGCGGAGATACGCAGTATTTT
TRBJ1-1 . . TRBV4-1 CASSSRRGEGTEAFF TGCGCCAGCAGCTCGCGGAGGGGAGAGGGCACTGAAGCTTTCTTT
TRBJ1-2 TRBD1 . TRBV11-1 CASAPQGAWDGYTF TGTGCCAGCGCACCACAGGGGGCATGGGATGGCTACACCTTC
TRBJ2-7 . . TRBV6-5 CASSGDPGYEQYF TGTGCCAGCAGCGGAGATCCCGGCTACGAGCAGTACTTC
TRBJ2-1 TRBD2 . TRBV5-5 CASSYQRGAYNEQFF TGTGCCAGCAGCTACCAGCGGGGGGCCTACAATGAGCAGTTCTTC
TRBJ2-4 TRBD1 . TRBV9 CASSGRDRDVRGNIQYF TGTGCCAGCAGCGGCCGGGACAGGGATGTAAGAGGTAACATTCAGTACTTC
TRBJ1-2 . . TRBV12-5 CASGLGGQGVTF TGTGCTAGTGGCCTGGGGGGGCAGGGCGTCACCTTC
TRBJ2-2 TRBD1 few TRBV3-1/TRBV3-2 CASSLGTAANTGELFF TGTGCCAGCAGCCTGGGGACAGCCGCGAACACCGGGGAGCTGTTTTTT
TRBJ2-3 . once TRBV21-1 CASSKPLASHTDTQYF TGTGCCAGCAGCAAGCCTCTAGCCTCACACACAGATACGCAGTATTTT
TRBJ1-2 TRBD1 . TRBV7-6 CASSLQGTGGSGYTF TGTGCCAGCAGCCTTCAAGGGACAGGGGGCAGTGGCTACACCTTC
TRBJ2-1 TRBD2 . TRBV7-8 CASSSTSGDRNEQFF TGTGCCAGCAGCTCGACTAGCGGGGATAGGAATGAGCAGTTCTTC
TRBJ1-2 . . TRBV2 CASGQREGGYTF TGTGCCAGCGGGCAGCGAGAGGGTGGCTACACCTTC
TRBJ1-2 TRBD1 . TRBV11-2 CASSIDGDRRHGYTF TGTGCCAGCAGCATAGATGGGGACAGGCGCCATGGCTACACCTTC
TRBJ2-7 . . TRBV5-4 CASSLMASASYEQYF TGTGCCAGCAGCTTGATGGCCTCCGCCTCCTACGAGCAGTACTTC
TRBJ1-1 TRBD1 . TRBV19 CASSIGTGGRRRTEAFF TGTGCCAGTAGTATTGGGACAGGGGGAAGAAGAAGGACTGAAGCTTTCTTT
TRBJ2-7 TRBD1 . TRBV7-2 CASSSRGVGTGKPYEQYF TGTGCCAGCAGCTCGCGCGGTGTAGGGACAGGGAAACCCTACGAGCAGTACTTC
TRBJ1-2 . . TRBV14 CASSQDLGSYGYTF TGTGCCAGCAGCCAAGATCTGGGCAGCTATGGCTACACCTTC
TRBJ1-1 . . TRBV30 CAWEPPGRGETEAFF TGTGCCTGGGAACCCCCGGGGAGGGGCGAGACTGAAGCTTTCTTT
TRBJ1-5 . . TRBV3-1/TRBV3-2 CASLLSRQRNQPQHF TGTGCCAGCTTACTAAGCAGACAGAGAAATCAGCCCCAGCATTTT
TRBJ2-5 . . TRBV2 CASRDLETKETQYF TGTGCCAGCAGAGACCTCGAGACTAAAGAGACCCAGTACTTC
TRBJ2-4 . . TRBV19 CASSPPGGEGNIQYF TGTGCCAGTAGCCCCCCGGGGGGCGAGGGAAACATTCAGTACTTC
TRBJ2-2 . . TRBV7-3 CASSLTRAGQGGTGELFF TGTGCCAGCAGCTTAACCCGAGCGGGTCAGGGTGGAACCGGGGAGCTGTTTTTT
TRBJ1-4 . . TRBV9 CASSVGHAPGKLFF TGTGCCAGCAGCGTAGGACATGCCCCCGGAAAACTGTTTTTT
TRBJ2-3 . . TRBV12-3/TRBV12-4 CASSFSGVDTQYF TGTGCCAGCAGTTTTAGCGGAGTAGATACGCAGTATTTT
TRBJ2-7 . . TRBV19 CASSIGGVGSYEQYF TGTGCCAGTAGTATCGGGGGAGTTGGCTCCTACGAGCAGTACTTC
TRBJ1-1 TRBD1 . TRBV6-4 CASSRTGMNTEAFF TGTGCCAGCAGTCGGACAGGCATGAACACTGAAGCTTTCTTT
TRBJ1-1 . . TRBV3-1/TRBV3-2 CASSSSGVLAEAFF TGTGCCAGCAGCTCTTCAGGGGTTTTGGCTGAAGCTTTCTTT
TRBJ2-7 TRBD2 . TRBV2 CASSVGRGQYF TGTGCCAGCAGTGTAGGGAGGGGACAGTACTTC
TRBJ2-3 . . TRBV5-1 CASSLDVREGTQYF TGCGCCAGCAGCCTTGACGTCCGGGAAGGCACGCAGTATTTT
TRBJ1-1 . . TRBV10-3 CAIKSVEEAFF TGTGCCATCAAATCGGTCGAAGAAGCTTTCTTT
TRBJ1-1 TRBD1 . TRBV4-1 CASSPIGQARVNTEAFF TGCGCCAGCAGCCCGATTGGACAGGCTCGAGTGAACACTGAAGCTTTCTTT
TRBJ2-7 . . TRBV6-5 CASRFRGTPFYEQYF TGTGCCAGCAGATTCCGAGGGACACCATTCTACGAGCAGTACTTC
TRBJ1-1 . . TRBV28 CASSFPGGGNTEAFF TGTGCCAGCAGTTTCCCTGGGGGGGGGAACACTGAAGCTTTCTTT
TRBJ2-1 . . TRBV7-9 CASSRDRSYNEQFF TGTGCCAGCAGCCGCGACAGATCCTACAATGAGCAGTTCTTC
TRBJ1-1 TRBD1 . TRBV29-1 CSAGQGREAFF TGCAGCGCCGGACAGGGAAGAGAAGCTTTCTTT
TRBJ2-1 TRBD1 . TRBV7-9 CASSPRDRGANEQFF TGTGCCAGCAGCCCTCGGGACAGGGGCGCCAATGAGCAGTTCTTC
TRBJ2-3 TRBD2 . TRBV4-1 CASSQNPGLESDTQYF TGCGCCAGCAGCCAAAACCCGGGACTAGAATCAGATACGCAGTATTTT
TRBJ2-5 . . TRBV9 CASSSREGAGETQYF TGTGCCAGCAGCTCTCGTGAGGGGGCGGGGGAGACCCAGTACTTC
TRBJ2-3 . . TRBV15 CATSRSFGPYTDTQYF TGTGCCACCAGCAGATCCTTTGGGCCCTACACAGATACGCAGTATTTT
TRBJ1-1 . . TRBV5-4 CASSLRDTEAFF TGTGCCAGCAGCTTGAGAGACACCGAAGCTTTCTTT
TRBJ2-5 . . TRBV5-4 CASSLVGDETQYF TGTGCCAGCAGCTTAGTGGGAGACGAGACCCAGTACTTC
TRBJ1-2 . . TRBV6-5 CASSISTALYGYTF TGTGCCAGCAGTATCTCCACAGCCCTCTATGGCTACACCTTC
TRBJ1-1 . . TRBV12-5 CASGLVRGVLTTEAFF TGTGCTAGTGGTTTGGTCCGGGGGGTCTTGACCACTGAAGCTTTCTTT
TRBJ2-7 . . TRBV5-1 CASSSSDSTEQYF TGCGCCAGCAGCTCATCAGACAGTACCGAGCAGTACTTC
TRBJ2-7 . . TRBV6-6 CATTERQAPFTYEQYF TGTGCCACCACCGAACGACAGGCTCCCTTTACCTACGAGCAGTACTTC